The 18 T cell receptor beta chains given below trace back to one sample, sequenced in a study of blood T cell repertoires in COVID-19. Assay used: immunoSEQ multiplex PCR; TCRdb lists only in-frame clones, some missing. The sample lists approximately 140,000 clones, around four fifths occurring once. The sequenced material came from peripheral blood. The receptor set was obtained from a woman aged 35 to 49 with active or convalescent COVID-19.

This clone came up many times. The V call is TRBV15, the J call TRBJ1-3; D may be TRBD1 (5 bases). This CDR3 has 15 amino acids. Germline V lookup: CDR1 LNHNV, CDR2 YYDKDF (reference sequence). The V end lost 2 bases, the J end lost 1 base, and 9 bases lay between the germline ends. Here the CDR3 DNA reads TGTGCCACCAGCAGACGCACAGGATCTGGAAACACCATATATTTT. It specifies CATSRRTGSGNTIYF. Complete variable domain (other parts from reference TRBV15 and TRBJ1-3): DAMVIQNPRYQVTQFGKPVTLSCSQTLNHNVMYWYQQKSSQAPKLLFHYYDKDFNNEADTPDNFQSRRPNTSFCFLDIRSPGLGDTAMYLCATSRRTGSGNTIYFGEGSWLTVV.

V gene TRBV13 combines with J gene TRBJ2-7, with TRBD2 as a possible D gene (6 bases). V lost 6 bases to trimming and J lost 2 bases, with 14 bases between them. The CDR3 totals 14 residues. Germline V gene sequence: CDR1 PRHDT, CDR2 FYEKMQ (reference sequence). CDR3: CASSRGLQTYEQYF. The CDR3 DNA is TGTGCCAGCAGTCGGGGACTGCAAACCTACGAGCAGTACTTC.

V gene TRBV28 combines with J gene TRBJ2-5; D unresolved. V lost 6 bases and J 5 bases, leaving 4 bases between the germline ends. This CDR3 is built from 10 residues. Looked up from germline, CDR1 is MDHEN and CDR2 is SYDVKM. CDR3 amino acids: CASRRETQYF. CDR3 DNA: TGTGCCAGCAGACGGGAGACCCAGTACTTC.

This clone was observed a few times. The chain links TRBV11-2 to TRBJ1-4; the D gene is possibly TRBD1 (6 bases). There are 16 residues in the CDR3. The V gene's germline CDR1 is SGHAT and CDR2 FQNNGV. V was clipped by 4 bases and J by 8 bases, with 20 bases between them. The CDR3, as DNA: TGTGCCAGCAGCTCCGGTGGGGTCAGGGGAGGGGAAAAACTGTTTTTT. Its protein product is CASSSGGVRGGEKLFF.

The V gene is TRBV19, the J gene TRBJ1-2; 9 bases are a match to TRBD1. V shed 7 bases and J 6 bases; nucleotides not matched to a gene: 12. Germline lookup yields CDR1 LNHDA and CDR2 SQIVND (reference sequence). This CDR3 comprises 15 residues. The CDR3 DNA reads TGTGCCAGTAAGAGAAACCCCGGGACAGGGAATGGCTACACCTTC. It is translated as CASKRNPGTGNGYTF.

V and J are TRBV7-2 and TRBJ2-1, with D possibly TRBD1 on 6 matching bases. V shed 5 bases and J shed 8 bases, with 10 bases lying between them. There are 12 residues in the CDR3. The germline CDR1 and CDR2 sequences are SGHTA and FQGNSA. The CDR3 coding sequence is TGTGCCAGCAGCCCACAGGGTGATGAGCAGTTCTTC. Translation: CASSPQGDEQFF.

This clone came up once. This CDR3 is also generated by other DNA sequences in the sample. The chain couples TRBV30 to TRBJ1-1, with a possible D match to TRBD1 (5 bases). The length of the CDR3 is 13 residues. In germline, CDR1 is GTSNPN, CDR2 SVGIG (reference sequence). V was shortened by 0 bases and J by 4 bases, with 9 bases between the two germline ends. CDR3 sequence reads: CAWSVTGGTEAFF. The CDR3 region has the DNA TGTGCCTGGAGTGTAACCGGGGGCACTGAAGCTTTCTTT. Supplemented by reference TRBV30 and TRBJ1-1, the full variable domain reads SQTIHQWPATLVQPVGSPLSLECTVEGTSNPNLYWYRQAAGRGLQLLFYSVGIGQISSEVPQNLSASRPQDRQFILSSKKLLLSDSGFYLCAWSVTGGTEAFFGQGTRLTVV.

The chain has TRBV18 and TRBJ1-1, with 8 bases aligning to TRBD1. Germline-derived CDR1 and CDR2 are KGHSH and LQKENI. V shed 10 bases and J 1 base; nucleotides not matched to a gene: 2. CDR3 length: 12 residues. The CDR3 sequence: CATGTGNTEAFF. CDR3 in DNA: TGTGCCACCGGGACAGGGAACACTGAAGCTTTCTTT.

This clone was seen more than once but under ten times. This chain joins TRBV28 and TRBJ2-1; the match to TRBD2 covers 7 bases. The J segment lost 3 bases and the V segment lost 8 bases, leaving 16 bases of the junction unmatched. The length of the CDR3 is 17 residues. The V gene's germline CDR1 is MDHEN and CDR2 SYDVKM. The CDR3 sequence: CASLPRRGSVYYNEQFF. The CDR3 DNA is TGTGCCAGCCTCCCTAGGCGCGGGAGTGTTTACTACAATGAGCAGTTCTTC. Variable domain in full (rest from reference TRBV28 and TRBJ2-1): DVKVTQSSRYLVKRTGEKVFLECVQDMDHENMFWYRQDPGLGLRLIYFSYDVKMKEKGDIPEGYSVSREKKERFSLILESASTNQTSMYLCASLPRRGSVYYNEQFFGPGTRLTVL.

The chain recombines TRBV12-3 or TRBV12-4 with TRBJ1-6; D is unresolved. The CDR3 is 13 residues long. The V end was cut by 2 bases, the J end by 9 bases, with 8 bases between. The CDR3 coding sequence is TGTGCCAGCAGTTTACGGGAGATTTCACCCCTCCACTTT. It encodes CASSLREISPLHF.

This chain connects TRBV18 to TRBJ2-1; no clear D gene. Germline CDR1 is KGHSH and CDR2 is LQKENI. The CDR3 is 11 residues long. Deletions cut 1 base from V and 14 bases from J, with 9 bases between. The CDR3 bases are TGTGCCAGCTCACCACAGGCAGACAAGTTCTTC. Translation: CASSPQADKFF. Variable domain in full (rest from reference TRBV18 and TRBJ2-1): NAGVMQNPRHLVRRRGQEARLRCSPMKGHSHVYWYRQLPEEGLKFMVYLQKENIIDESGMPKERFSAEFPKEGPSILRIQQVVRGDSAAYFCASSPQADKFFGPGTRLTVL.

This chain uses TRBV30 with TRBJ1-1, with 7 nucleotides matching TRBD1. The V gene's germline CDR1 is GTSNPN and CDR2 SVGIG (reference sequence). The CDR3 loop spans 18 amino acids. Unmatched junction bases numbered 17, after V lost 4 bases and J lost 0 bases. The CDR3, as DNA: TGTGCCTGGAAATCGGGACAGAAGACTTGGGCCTTGAACACTGAAGCTTTCTTT. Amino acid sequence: CAWKSGQKTWALNTEAFF. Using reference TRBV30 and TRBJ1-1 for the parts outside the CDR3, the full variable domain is SQTIHQWPATLVQPVGSPLSLECTVEGTSNPNLYWYRQAAGRGLQLLFYSVGIGQISSEVPQNLSASRPQDRQFILSSKKLLLSDSGFYLCAWKSGQKTWALNTEAFFGQGTRLTVV.

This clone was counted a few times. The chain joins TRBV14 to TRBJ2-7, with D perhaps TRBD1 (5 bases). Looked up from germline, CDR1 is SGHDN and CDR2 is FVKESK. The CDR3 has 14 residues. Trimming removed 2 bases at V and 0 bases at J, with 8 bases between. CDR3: CASSQITGSYEQYF. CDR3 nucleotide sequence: TGTGCCAGCAGCCAAATCACAGGCTCCTACGAGCAGTACTTC.

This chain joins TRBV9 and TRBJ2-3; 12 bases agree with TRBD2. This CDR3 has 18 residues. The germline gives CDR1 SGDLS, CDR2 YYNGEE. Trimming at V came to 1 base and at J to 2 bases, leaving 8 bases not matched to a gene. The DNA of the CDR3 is TGTGCCAGCAGCGTACTAGCGGGAGGGCCGGGGAACACAGATACGCAGTATTTT. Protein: CASSVLAGGPGNTDTQYF. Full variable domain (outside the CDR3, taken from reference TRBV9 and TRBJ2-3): DSGVTQTPKHLITATGQRVTLRCSPRSGDLSVYWYQQSLDQGLQFLIQYYNGEERAKGNILERFSAQQFPDLHSELNLSSLELGDSALYFCASSVLAGGPGNTDTQYFGPGTRLTVL.

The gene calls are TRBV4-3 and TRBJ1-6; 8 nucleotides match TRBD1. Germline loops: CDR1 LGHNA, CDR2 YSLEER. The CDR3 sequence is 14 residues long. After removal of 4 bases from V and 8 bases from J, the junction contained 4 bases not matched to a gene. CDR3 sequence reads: CASSPGQGDSPLHF. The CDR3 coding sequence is TGCGCCAGCAGCCCCGGACAGGGAGATTCACCCCTCCACTTT.

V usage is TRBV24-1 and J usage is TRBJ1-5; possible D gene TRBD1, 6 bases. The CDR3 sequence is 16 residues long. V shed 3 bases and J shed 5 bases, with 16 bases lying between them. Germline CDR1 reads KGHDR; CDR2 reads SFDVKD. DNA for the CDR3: TGTGCCACCAGTGATATACAGGGTGAATGGGATCAGCCCCAGCATTTT. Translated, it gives CATSDIQGEWDQPQHF.

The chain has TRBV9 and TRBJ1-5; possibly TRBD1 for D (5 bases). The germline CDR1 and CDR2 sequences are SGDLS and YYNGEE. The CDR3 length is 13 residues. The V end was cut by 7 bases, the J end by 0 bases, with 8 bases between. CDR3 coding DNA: TGTGCCAGCGGGGCAGGTAGCAATCAGCCCCAGCATTTT. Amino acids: CASGAGSNQPQHF.

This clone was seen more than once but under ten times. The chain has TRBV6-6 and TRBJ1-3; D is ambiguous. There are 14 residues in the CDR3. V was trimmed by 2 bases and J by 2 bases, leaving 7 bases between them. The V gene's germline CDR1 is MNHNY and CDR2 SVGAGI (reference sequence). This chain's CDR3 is CASSYQMAGNTIYF. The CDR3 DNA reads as TGTGCCAGCAGTTACCAGATGGCTGGAAACACCATATATTTT.